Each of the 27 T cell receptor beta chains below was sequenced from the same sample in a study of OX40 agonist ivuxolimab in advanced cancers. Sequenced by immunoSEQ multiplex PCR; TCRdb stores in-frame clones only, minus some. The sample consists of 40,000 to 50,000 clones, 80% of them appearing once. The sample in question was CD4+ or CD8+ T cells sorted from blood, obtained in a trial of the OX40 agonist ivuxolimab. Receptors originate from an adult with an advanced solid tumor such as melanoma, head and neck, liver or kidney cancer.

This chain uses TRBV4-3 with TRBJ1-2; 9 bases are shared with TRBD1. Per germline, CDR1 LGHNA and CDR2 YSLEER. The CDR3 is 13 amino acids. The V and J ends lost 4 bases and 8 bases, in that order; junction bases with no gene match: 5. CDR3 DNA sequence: TGCGCCAGCAGCCGCAAAACAGGGGGCGGCTACACCTTC. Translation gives CASSRKTGGGYTF.

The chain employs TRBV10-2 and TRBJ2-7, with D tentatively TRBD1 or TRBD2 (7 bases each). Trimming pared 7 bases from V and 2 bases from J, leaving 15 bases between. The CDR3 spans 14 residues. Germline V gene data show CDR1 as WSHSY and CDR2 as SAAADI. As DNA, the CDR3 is TGCGCCAGCACAGGGGGAGGGCCCCCCTACGAGCAGTACTTC. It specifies CASTGGGPPYEQYF.

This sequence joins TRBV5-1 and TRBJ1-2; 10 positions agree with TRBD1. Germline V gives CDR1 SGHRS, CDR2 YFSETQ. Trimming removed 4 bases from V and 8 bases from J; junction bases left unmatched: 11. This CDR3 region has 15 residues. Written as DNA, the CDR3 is TGCGCCAGCAGCCCCCGGGACAGGGGTCCGGAGGGCTACACCTTC. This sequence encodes CASSPRDRGPEGYTF.

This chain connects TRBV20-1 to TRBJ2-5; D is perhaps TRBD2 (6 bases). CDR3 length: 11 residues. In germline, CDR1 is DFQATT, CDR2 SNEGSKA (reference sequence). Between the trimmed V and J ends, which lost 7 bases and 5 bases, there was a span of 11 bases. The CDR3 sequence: CSVNRGETQYF. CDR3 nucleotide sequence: TGCAGTGTCAATCGGGGGGAGACCCAGTACTTC.

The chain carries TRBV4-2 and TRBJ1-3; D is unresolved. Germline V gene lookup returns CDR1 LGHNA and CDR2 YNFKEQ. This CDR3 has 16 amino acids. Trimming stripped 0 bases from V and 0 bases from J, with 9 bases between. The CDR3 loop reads CASSQDRAPSGNTIYF. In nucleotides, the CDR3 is TGTGCCAGCAGCCAAGATAGAGCACCCTCTGGAAACACCATATATTTT.

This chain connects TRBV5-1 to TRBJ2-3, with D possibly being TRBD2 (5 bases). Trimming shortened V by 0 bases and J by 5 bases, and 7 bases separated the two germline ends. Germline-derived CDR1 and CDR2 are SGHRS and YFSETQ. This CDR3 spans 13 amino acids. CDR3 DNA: TGCGCCAGCAGCTTGGCCGGGGAAGATACGCAGTATTTT. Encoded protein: CASSLAGEDTQYF.

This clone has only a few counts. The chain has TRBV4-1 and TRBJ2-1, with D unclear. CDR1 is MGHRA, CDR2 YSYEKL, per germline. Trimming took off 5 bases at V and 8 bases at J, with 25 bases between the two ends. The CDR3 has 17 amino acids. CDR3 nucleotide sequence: TGCGCCAGCAGCACGCCCAGTCAGAGGCCCGAGCGCGATGAGCAGTTCTTC. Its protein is CASSTPSQRPERDEQFF.

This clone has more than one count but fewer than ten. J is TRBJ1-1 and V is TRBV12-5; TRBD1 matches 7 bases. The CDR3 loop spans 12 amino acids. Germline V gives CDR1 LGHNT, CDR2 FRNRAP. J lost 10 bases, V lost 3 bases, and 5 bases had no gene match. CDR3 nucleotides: TGTGCTAGTGGTTTAACGACAGGGCCAGCTTTCTTT. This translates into CASGLTTGPAFF.

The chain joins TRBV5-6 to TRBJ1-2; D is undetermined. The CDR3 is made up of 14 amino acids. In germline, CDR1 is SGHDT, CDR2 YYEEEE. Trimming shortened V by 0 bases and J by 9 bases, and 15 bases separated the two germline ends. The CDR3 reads CASSLGGMGESYTF. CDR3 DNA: TGTGCCAGCAGCTTGGGGGGTATGGGAGAAAGCTACACCTTC.

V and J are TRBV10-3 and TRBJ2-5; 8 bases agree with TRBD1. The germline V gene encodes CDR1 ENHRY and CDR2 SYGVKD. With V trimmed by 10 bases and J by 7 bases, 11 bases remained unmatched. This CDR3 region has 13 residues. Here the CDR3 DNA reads TGTGCCACCTCTGGGCAGGGGGCAGGGACCCAGTACTTC. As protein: CATSGQGAGTQYF.

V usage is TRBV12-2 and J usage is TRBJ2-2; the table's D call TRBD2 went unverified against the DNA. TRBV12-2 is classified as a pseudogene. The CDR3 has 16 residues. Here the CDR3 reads CASRLTSGRANGELFF. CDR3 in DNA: TGTGCAAGTCGCTTGACTAGCGGGAGGGCCAACGGGGAGCTGTTTTTT.

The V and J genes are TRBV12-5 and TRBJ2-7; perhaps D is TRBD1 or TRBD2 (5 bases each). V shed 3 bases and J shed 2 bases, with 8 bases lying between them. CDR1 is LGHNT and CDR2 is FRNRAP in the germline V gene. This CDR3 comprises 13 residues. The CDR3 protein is CASGFLGAYEQYF. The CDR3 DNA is TGTGCTAGTGGTTTTCTGGGGGCCTACGAGCAGTACTTC.

The CDR3 region is CASSPPAGGPYEQYF. The CDR3 DNA reads as TGTGCCAGCAGTCCCCCGGCGGGGGGGCCCTACGAGCAGTACTTC. V usage is TRBV28 and J usage is TRBJ2-7; 9 positions agree with TRBD2. The CDR3 length is 15 residues. Germline trimming cut 5 bases from V and 2 bases from J; bases unmatched to any gene: 7. In germline, CDR1 is MDHEN, CDR2 SYDVKM.

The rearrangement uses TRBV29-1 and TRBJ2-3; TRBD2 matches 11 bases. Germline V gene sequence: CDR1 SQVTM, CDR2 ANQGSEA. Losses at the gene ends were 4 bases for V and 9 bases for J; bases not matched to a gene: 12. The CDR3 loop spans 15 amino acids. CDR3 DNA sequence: TGCAGCGTTGTATCTAGCGGGAGGCCCACAACCACGCAGTATTTT. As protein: CSVVSSGRPTTTQYF.

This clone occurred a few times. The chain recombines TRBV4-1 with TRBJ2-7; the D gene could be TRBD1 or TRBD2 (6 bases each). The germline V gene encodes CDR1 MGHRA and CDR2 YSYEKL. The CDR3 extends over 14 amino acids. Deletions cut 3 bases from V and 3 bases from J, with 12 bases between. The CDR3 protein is CASSHEKGGYEQYF. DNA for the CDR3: TGCGCCAGCAGCCACGAAAAGGGGGGCTACGAGCAGTACTTC.

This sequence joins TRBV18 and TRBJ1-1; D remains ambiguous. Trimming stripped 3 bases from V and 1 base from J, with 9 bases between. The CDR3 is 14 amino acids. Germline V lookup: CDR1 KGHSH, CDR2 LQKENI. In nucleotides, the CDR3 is TGTGCCAGCTCACCGCTGGGCCCGAACACTGAAGCTTTCTTT. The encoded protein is CASSPLGPNTEAFF.

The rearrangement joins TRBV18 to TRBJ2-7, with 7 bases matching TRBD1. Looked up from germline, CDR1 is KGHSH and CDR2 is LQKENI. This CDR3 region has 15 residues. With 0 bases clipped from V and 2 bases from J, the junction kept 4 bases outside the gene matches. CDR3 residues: CASSPPGQYTYEQYF. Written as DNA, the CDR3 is TGTGCCAGCTCACCACCGGGACAGTACACCTACGAGCAGTACTTC. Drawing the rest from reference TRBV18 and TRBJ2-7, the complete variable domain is NAGVMQNPRHLVRRRGQEARLRCSPMKGHSHVYWYRQLPEEGLKFMVYLQKENIIDESGMPKERFSAEFPKEGPSILRIQQVVRGDSAAYFCASSPPGQYTYEQYFGPGTRLTVT.

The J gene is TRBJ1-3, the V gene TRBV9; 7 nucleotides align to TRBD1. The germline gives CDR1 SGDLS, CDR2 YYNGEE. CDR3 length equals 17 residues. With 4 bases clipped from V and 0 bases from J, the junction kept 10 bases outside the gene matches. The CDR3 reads CASSPLTGIDSGNTIYF. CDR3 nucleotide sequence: TGTGCCAGCAGCCCATTGACAGGGATCGACTCTGGAAACACCATATATTTT.

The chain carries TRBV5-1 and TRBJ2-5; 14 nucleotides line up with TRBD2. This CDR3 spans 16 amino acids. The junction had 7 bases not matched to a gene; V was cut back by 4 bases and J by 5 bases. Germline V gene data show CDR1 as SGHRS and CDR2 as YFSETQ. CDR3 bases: TGCGCCAGCAGCCCCGGGACTAGCGGGAGTTATGAGACCCAGTACTTC. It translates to CASSPGTSGSYETQYF.

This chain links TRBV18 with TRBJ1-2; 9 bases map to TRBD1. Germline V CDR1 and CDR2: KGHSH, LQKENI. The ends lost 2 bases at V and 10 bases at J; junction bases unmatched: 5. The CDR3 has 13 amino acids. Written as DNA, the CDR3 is TGTGCCAGCTCACCAGGGACAGGGCAGGACTACACCTTC. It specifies CASSPGTGQDYTF.

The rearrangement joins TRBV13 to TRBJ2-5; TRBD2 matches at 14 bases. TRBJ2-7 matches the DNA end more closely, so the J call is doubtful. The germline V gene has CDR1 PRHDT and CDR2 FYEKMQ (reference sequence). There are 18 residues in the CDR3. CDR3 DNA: TGTGCCAGCAGCTCCCAGGGGGGACTAGCGGGGGCCATCCACGAGCAGTACTTC. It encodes CASSSQGGLAGAIHEQYF.

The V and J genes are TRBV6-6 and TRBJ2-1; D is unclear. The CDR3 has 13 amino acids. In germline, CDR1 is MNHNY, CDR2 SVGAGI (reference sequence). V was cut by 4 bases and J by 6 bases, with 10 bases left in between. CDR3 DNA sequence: TGTGCCAGCAGTTCGGACGGTATCAATGAGCAGTTCTTC. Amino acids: CASSSDGINEQFF.

The CDR3 spells CASSLGSPPFTDTQYF. As DNA, the CDR3 is TGTGCCAGCAGTTTGGGCTCACCCCCTTTCACAGATACGCAGTATTTT. This sequence joins TRBV27 and TRBJ2-3; D remains unclear. Germline assignment: CDR1 MNHEY and CDR2 SMNVEV (reference sequence). CDR3 length equals 16 residues. V was cut by 3 bases and J by 2 bases, with 15 bases left in between.

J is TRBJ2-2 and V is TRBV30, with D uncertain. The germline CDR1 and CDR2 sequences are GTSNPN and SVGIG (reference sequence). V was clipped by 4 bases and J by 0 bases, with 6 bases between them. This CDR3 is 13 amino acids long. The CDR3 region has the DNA TGTGCCTGGACTGGCCCGAACACCGGGGAGCTGTTTTTT. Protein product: CAWTGPNTGELFF.

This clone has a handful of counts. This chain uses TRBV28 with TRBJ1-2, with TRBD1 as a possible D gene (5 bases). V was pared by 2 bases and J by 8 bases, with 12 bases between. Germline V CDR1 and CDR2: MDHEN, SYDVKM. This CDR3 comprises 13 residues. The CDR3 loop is CASSLGGGGGYTF. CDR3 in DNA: TGTGCCAGCAGTTTAGGGGGGGGAGGAGGCTACACCTTC.

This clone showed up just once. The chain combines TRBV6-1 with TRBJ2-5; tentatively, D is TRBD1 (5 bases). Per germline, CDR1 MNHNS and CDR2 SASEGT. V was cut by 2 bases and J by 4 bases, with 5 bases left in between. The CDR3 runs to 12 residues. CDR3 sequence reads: CASSEQGETQYF. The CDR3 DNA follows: TGTGCCAGCAGTGAACAGGGAGAGACCCAGTACTTC.

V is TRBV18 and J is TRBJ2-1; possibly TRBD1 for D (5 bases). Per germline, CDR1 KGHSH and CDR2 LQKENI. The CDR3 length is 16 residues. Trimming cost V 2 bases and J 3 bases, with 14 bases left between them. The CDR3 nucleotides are TGTGCCAGCTCACCAGGCCAGGGCCTTGGCTACAATGAGCAGTTCTTC. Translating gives CASSPGQGLGYNEQFF. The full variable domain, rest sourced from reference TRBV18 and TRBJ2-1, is NAGVMQNPRHLVRRRGQEARLRCSPMKGHSHVYWYRQLPEEGLKFMVYLQKENIIDESGMPKERFSAEFPKEGPSILRIQQVVRGDSAAYFCASSPGQGLGYNEQFFGPGTRLTVL.